Following are 9 T cell receptor beta chains from one sample sequenced in a study of OX40 agonist ivuxolimab in advanced cancers. Here immunoSEQ multiplex PCR was the method, and the copy in TCRdb shows in-frame clones only, minus some. This table has about 21,000 clones, 74% appearing once. The starting material was CD4+ or CD8+ T cells sorted from blood, obtained in a trial of the OX40 agonist ivuxolimab. The receptors derive from an adult with an advanced solid tumor such as melanoma, head and neck, liver or kidney cancer.

This chain uses TRBV25-1 with TRBJ2-2; D might be TRBD1 (5 bases). Germline V CDR1 and CDR2: MGHDK, SYGVNS. V lost 1 base, J lost 3 bases, and 6 bases lay in between. This CDR3 has 14 residues. The CDR3 region is CASSEFRDTGELFF. The CDR3 DNA reads TGTGCCAGCAGTGAATTCAGGGACACCGGGGAGCTGTTTTTT.

The J gene is TRBJ2-7, the V gene TRBV6-5; perhaps TRBD2 as D (6 bases). Germline CDR1 and CDR2: MNHEY and SVGAGI. CDR3 length: 15 amino acids. The ends were cut back, 4 bases at V and 3 bases at J, with 16 bases in the middle. CDR3: CASSWDPEGSYEQYF. CDR3 nucleotide sequence: TGTGCCAGCAGTTGGGACCCGGAGGGGAGCTACGAGCAGTACTTC.

The J gene is TRBJ2-7, the V gene TRBV27; D possibly matches TRBD1 or TRBD2 (5 bases each). V was shortened by 3 bases and J by 6 bases, with 9 bases between the two germline ends. This CDR3 comprises 12 residues. Per germline, CDR1 MNHEY and CDR2 SMNVEV (reference sequence). The CDR3 reads CASSLRGLEQYF. DNA for the CDR3: TGTGCCAGCAGTTTGAGGGGTCTCGAGCAGTACTTC.

This chain uses TRBV7-3 with TRBJ2-3; 8 bases are a match to TRBD2. Germline V CDR1 and CDR2: SGHTA, FQGTGA. Trimming cost V 6 bases and J 2 bases; bases outside gene matches: 10. The CDR3 has 16 amino acids. The DNA of the CDR3 is TGTGCCAGCAGTCCCGGGACTAGTCCCTTCACAGATACGCAGTATTTT. Protein sequence: CASSPGTSPFTDTQYF.

J is TRBJ1-2 and V is TRBV4-2, with D possibly TRBD1 on 5 matching bases. Between the trimmed V and J ends, which lost 1 base and 0 bases, there was a span of 12 bases. The CDR3 spans 16 residues. Germline CDR1 and CDR2: LGHNA and YNFKEQ. The CDR3 nucleotides are TGTGCCAGCAGCCAAGCAGTAGGGGAGACTAACTATGGCTACACCTTC. Protein sequence: CASSQAVGETNYGYTF.

This clone was seen only a few times. The chain recombines TRBV2 with TRBJ2-7; no clear D. Germline V lookup: CDR1 SNHLY, CDR2 FYNNEI. The CDR3 sequence is 14 residues long. V lost 5 bases to trimming and J lost 7 bases, with 18 bases between them. The CDR3 nucleotides are TGTGCCAGCAGTTCGCTTGACATGGCTGGGGAGCAGTACTTC. This encodes CASSSLDMAGEQYF.

The V gene is TRBV2, the J gene TRBJ1-2, with TRBD1 matching over 12 bases. This CDR3 has 14 residues. Germline CDR1 and CDR2: SNHLY and FYNNEI. V was pared by 8 bases and J by 2 bases, with 3 bases of the junction left unmatched. The CDR3 DNA follows: TGTGCCAGCCTTGGGACAGGGGGCAACTATGGCTACACCTTC. This sequence encodes CASLGTGGNYGYTF.

The chain carries TRBV5-8 and TRBJ2-7, with D unresolved. Looked up from germline, CDR1 is SGHTS and CDR2 is YDEGEE. The CDR3 extends over 16 amino acids. V was trimmed by 3 bases and J by 1 base, leaving 17 bases between them. As DNA, the CDR3 is TGTGCCAGCAGCTCCTATATCAAATCTATTTCCTACGAGCAGTACTTC. The encoded protein is CASSSYIKSISYEQYF.

This chain uses TRBV6-5 with TRBJ2-2, with TRBD1 as a possible D gene (5 bases). Between the trimmed V and J ends, which lost 1 base and 1 base, there was a span of 7 bases. Germline V CDR1 and CDR2: MNHEY, SVGAGI. This CDR3 is built from 15 residues. The CDR3 reads CASSYLQGNTGELFF. The CDR3 nucleotides are TGTGCCAGCAGTTACTTGCAGGGGAACACCGGGGAGCTGTTTTTT.